This T cell receptor beta chain appears in the sequencing data of a study of blood T cells in healthy people across ages. Whole-study context: Capture by template switching was about one barcoded beta molecule per two T cells. Findings and caveats of the study: A greater number of naive CD4+ cells and higher diversity distinguished long-lived donors from aged donors.

Each sample yielded at least 5 micrograms of PBMC total RNA. With respect to this clonotype: Its cognate antigen is unknown.

The V end lost 3 bases, the J end lost 4 bases, and 10 bases lay between the germline ends. Germline V gene lookup returns CDR1 SGHDT and CDR2 YYEEEE. The CDR3 is 13 amino acids. Sample-barcoded 5' priming and a J-beta primer mix drove a second PCR of about 6 to 12 cycles. The template-switch adaptor, which had 12 random nucleotides, put a tag on each cDNA molecule. Each CDR3 protein is one row after TCRdb ran MiXCR on the 5' RACE reads. The table lists fewer than 900,000 distinct CDR3 sequences, about 40% of them singletons. This sequence originates from a woman in her sixties in good health. The V and J genes are TRBV5-6 and TRBJ2-5; D not certain. The specimen sequenced was blood. The CDR3 protein is CASSWGHRETQYF. The DNA for the CDR3 is TGTGCCAGCAGCTGGGGTCATAGAGAGACCCAGTACTTC. Full variable domain (rest looked up from reference TRBV5-6 and TRBJ2-5): DAGVTQSPTHLIKTRGQQVTLRCSPKSGHDTVSWYQQALGQGPQFIFQYYEEEERQRGNFPDRFSGHQFPNYSSELNVNALLLGDSALYLCASSWGHRETQYFGPGTRLLVL.